Presented here are 21 T cell receptor beta chains from one specimen sequenced in a study of cytotoxic CD8 clonotypes in ibrutinib-treated CLL. Generated by immunoSEQ multiplex PCR, the TCRdb table keeps only in-frame clones and is missing some. The sample yields hundreds of thousands of clones, about 80% seen once. The sample consisted of PBMCs, taken before ibrutinib treatment. The source of these receptors is a human donor with chronic lymphocytic leukemia.

V gene TRBV29-1 combines with J gene TRBJ2-1, with D perhaps assigned TRBD1 or TRBD2 (7 bases each). The germline V and J ends were trimmed by 7 bases and 1 base, with 11 bases remaining between them. The CDR3 extends over 13 amino acids. Germline V gene data show CDR1 as SQVTM and CDR2 as ANQGSEA. This chain's CDR3 is CSAGGGSYNEQFF. CDR3 nucleotides: TGCAGCGCAGGGGGGGGGTCCTACAATGAGCAGTTCTTC.

This rearrangement joins TRBV7-3 to TRBJ2-7; D unresolved. V dropped 2 bases and J dropped 3 bases, with 8 bases sitting between them. The CDR3 is 13 residues long. Germline CDR1 and CDR2: SGHTA and FQGTGA. Here the CDR3 reads CASSLRAIYEQYF. For the CDR3, the DNA is TGTGCCAGCAGCTTACGAGCGATCTACGAGCAGTACTTC.

The chain carries TRBV13 and TRBJ1-5; no clear D. The CDR3 is 13 residues long. Per germline, CDR1 PRHDT and CDR2 FYEKMQ (reference sequence). V gave up 2 bases and J gave up 0 bases, with 2 bases separating them. CDR3 region: CASSLHSNQPQHF. CDR3 in DNA: TGTGCCAGCAGCTTACATAGCAATCAGCCCCAGCATTTT.

CDR3 nucleotides: TGCGCCAGCAGCTTGACTGGGGGCCCCAAGTTTGAGACCCAGTACTTC. Its translation: CASSLTGGPKFETQYF. The chain is built from TRBV5-1 and TRBJ2-5, with a weak D call TRBD1 (6 bases). V was trimmed by 1 base and J by 5 bases, leaving 18 bases between them. The CDR3 loop spans 16 amino acids. Germline V CDR1 and CDR2: SGHRS, YFSETQ.

The chain joins TRBV6-6 to TRBJ2-1, with D maybe TRBD1 (5 bases). CDR3 length: 11 amino acids. V was cut by 7 bases and J by 8 bases, with 9 bases left in between. Looked up from germline, CDR1 is MNHNY and CDR2 is SVGAGI (reference sequence). The CDR3 sequence is CASTQGDEQFF. DNA of the CDR3: TGTGCCAGCACCCAAGGGGATGAGCAGTTCTTC.

The chain couples TRBV11-2 to TRBJ2-4, with TRBD2 as a possible D gene (5 bases). The CDR3 sequence is 15 residues long. Germline loops: CDR1 SGHAT, CDR2 FQNNGV. V lost 5 bases and J 0 bases, leaving 11 bases between the germline ends. DNA of the CDR3: TGTGCCAGCAGCCCCCCGGGGAGAGCCAAAAACATTCAGTACTTC. Protein product: CASSPPGRAKNIQYF.

The rearrangement links TRBV11-2 to TRBJ2-7, with D perhaps assigned TRBD1 or TRBD2 (6 bases each). Germline CDR1 reads SGHAT; CDR2 reads FQNNGV. CDR3 size: 15 residues. With 3 bases removed from V and 2 bases from J, the gap between germline ends came to 14 bases. The CDR3: CASSFGGGETYEQYF. CDR3 nucleotide sequence: TGTGCCAGCAGCTTTGGGGGCGGGGAAACCTACGAGCAGTACTTC.

The CDR3 loop reads CASSRTSGRALYNEQFF. CDR3 DNA: TGTGCCAGCAGCCGGACTAGCGGGAGGGCCCTATACAATGAGCAGTTCTTC. This chain links TRBV5-6 with TRBJ2-1; 15 bases map to TRBD2. Trimming took 4 bases from V and 4 from J; bases not matched to a gene: 6. CDR3 size: 17 residues. The germline gives CDR1 SGHDT, CDR2 YYEEEE.

CDR3 amino acids: CASSPGGGAYGYTF. The CDR3 nucleotides read TGTGCCAGCTCACCGGGAGGGGGCGCCTATGGCTACACCTTC. The gene calls are TRBV18 and TRBJ1-2; 7 bases align to TRBD1. This CDR3 is built from 14 residues. After removal of 3 bases from V and 4 bases from J, the junction contained 5 bases not matched to a gene. Germline V CDR1 and CDR2: KGHSH, LQKENI.

The J gene is TRBJ2-7, the V gene TRBV2, with D possibly being TRBD1 or TRBD2 (5 bases each). Germline V gives CDR1 SNHLY, CDR2 FYNNEI. Trimming removed 10 bases from V and 6 bases from J, with 19 bases in between. This CDR3 has 13 residues. The CDR3 loop reads CAIQGPNNAEQYF. DNA for the CDR3: TGTGCCATCCAGGGACCCAATAATGCCGAGCAGTACTTC.

The chain recombines TRBV4-2 with TRBJ2-1; D is unresolved. Trimming removed 4 bases at V and 7 bases at J, with 5 bases between. The CDR3 spans 11 residues. Germline V gene sequence: CDR1 LGHNA, CDR2 YNFKEQ. The CDR3 protein is CASSRENEQFF. The CDR3 DNA is TGTGCCAGCAGCCGAGAGAATGAGCAGTTCTTC.

The V and J genes are TRBV5-6 and TRBJ2-4; D uncertain. Between the trimmed V and J ends, which lost 0 bases and 0 bases, there was a span of 7 bases. The CDR3 runs to 15 residues. Germline assignment: CDR1 SGHDT and CDR2 YYEEEE. Here the CDR3 reads CASSLGHLAKNIQYF. CDR3 DNA sequence: TGTGCCAGCAGCTTGGGGCATCTAGCCAAAAACATTCAGTACTTC.

The rearrangement joins TRBV19 to TRBJ1-4, with D possibly matching TRBD1 (5 bases). Trimming removed 4 bases from V and 8 bases from J, with 17 bases in between. CDR1 LNHDA and CDR2 SQIVND come from the germline V gene (reference sequence). The CDR3 spans 15 residues. The CDR3 coding sequence is TGTGCCAGTAGTAAATCATGGGGGTCCAGAGAAAAACTGTTTTTT. As protein: CASSKSWGSREKLFF.

The chain joins TRBV6-5 to TRBJ1-3, with D hard to call. CDR3 length: 14 residues. Germline V gene sequence: CDR1 MNHEY, CDR2 SVGAGI. The ends were cut back, 2 bases at V and 1 base at J, with 6 bases in the middle. The DNA of the CDR3 is TGTGCCAGCAGTTACGGGGTATCTGGAAACACCATATATTTT. The encoded protein is CASSYGVSGNTIYF.

This sequence joins TRBV7-9 and TRBJ1-2; unclear D gene. The germline gives CDR1 SEHNR, CDR2 FQNEAQ (reference sequence). The CDR3 loop spans 14 amino acids. Trimming shortened V by 1 base and J by 7 bases, and 13 bases separated the two germline ends. The CDR3 protein is CASSLEVFRGGYTF. Written as DNA, the CDR3 is TGTGCCAGCAGCTTAGAGGTTTTTCGTGGTGGCTACACCTTC.

The J gene is TRBJ1-6, the V gene TRBV30; D remains unclear. Between the trimmed V and J ends, which lost 2 bases and 8 bases, there was a span of 10 bases. CDR3 length: 13 residues. Germline loops: CDR1 GTSNPN, CDR2 SVGIG (reference sequence). The CDR3 nucleotides are TGTGCCTGGAGTCCCCTCTCGGATTCACCCCTCCACTTT. The encoded protein is CAWSPLSDSPLHF. The full variable domain, with the rest looked up from reference TRBV30 and TRBJ1-6, is SQTIHQWPATLVQPVGSPLSLECTVEGTSNPNLYWYRQAAGRGLQLLFYSVGIGQISSEVPQNLSASRPQDRQFILSSKKLLLSDSGFYLCAWSPLSDSPLHFGNGTRLTVT.

This sequence joins TRBV27 and TRBJ1-2; 9 bases line up with TRBD1. Losses at the gene ends were 5 bases for V and 2 bases for J; bases not matched to a gene: 9. The CDR3 has 16 residues. Germline CDR1 MNHEY, CDR2 SMNVEV (reference sequence). The DNA for the CDR3 is TGTGCCAGCAGTGACAAACAGGGGGCCGCGAACTATGGCTACACCTTC. It codes for CASSDKQGAANYGYTF.

The chain recombines TRBV29-1 with TRBJ1-2; no definite D call. Germline lookup yields CDR1 SQVTM and CDR2 ANQGSEA. Deletions cut 1 base from V and 6 bases from J, with 6 bases between. The CDR3 loop spans 11 amino acids. Here the CDR3 DNA reads TGCAGCGTTGAAGGACGGAATGGCTACACCTTC. Its protein is CSVEGRNGYTF.

The V and J genes are TRBV28 and TRBJ2-3, with TRBD2 matching 9 bases. The CDR3 is made up of 16 amino acids. After removal of 3 bases from V and 6 bases from J, the junction contained 10 bases not matched to a gene. Germline CDR1 and CDR2: MDHEN and SYDVKM. Here the CDR3 DNA reads TGTGCCAGCAGTTTCAAGGCTAGCGGGACCTCTGATACGCAGTATTTT. The encoded protein is CASSFKASGTSDTQYF.

The J gene is TRBJ2-1, the V gene TRBV7-2; 10 nucleotides agree with TRBD2. The germline V gene has CDR1 SGHTA and CDR2 FQGNSA. This CDR3 region has 16 residues. V shed 1 base, J shed 3 bases, and the junction held 3 bases outside the gene matches. CDR3 nucleotides: TGTGCCAGCAGCTTAGAAGTAGCGGGAGGCTACAATGAGCAGTTCTTC. Protein: CASSLEVAGGYNEQFF.

This clone was counted a few times. The rearrangement joins TRBV7-2 to TRBJ2-1, with no clear D. CDR1 and CDR2 (germline): SGHTA, FQGNSA. There are 11 residues in the CDR3. Between the trimmed V and J ends, which lost 4 bases and 12 bases, there was a span of 10 bases. For the CDR3, the DNA is TGTGCCAGCAGCTCTCTTAGGGCGCAGTTCTTC. This gives the protein CASSSLRAQFF.